The entry below describes one T cell receptor beta chain. Its specificity is not known. Built from TCR beta cDNA, the libraries had unique molecular identifiers in them. Input of about 0.9 to 10 million T cells yielded a few hundred thousand cDNA molecules. TCRdb itself ran the PCR reads through MiXCR, one entry per CDR3 protein. This table holds fewer than 850,000 distinct CDR3 sequences, 25% to 30% found once. The sample originates from a study of post-analysis software for immune sequencing data. At the level of the study: The disease courses spanned relapsing-remitting, secondary progressive and progressive-relapsing forms of multiple sclerosis. Broader study findings: Those with multiple sclerosis, the patient group, showed significantly lower normalized Chao1 diversity than controls. Five or six TRBV segments, TRBV5-6, TRBV5-1 and TRBV20-1 among them, were found more frequent in patients than controls.

Germline V gene data show CDR1 as MDHEN and CDR2 as SYDVKM. Germline trimming cut 5 bases from V and 2 bases from J; bases unmatched to any gene: 6. This CDR3 has 14 residues. Sequencing was carried out using blood. The TCR comes from a girl aged 5-17 years with multiple sclerosis. J is TRBJ2-7 and V is TRBV28; TRBD1 matches 7 bases. CDR3 sequence (DNA): TGTGCCAGCAGTACGACAGGGTTCACCTACGAGCAGTACTTC. This encodes CASSTTGFTYEQYF.